These 10 T cell receptor beta chains were sequenced from one sample in a study of a mutant IDH1 vaccine in newly diagnosed glioma. Some clones are missing from TCRdb's copy, which holds only in-frame ones; the method was immunoSEQ multiplex PCR. The table lists 90,000 to 95,000 clones, 83% of them singletons. Documented time point: baseline, week 1 (first vaccination visit). The treatment denotes: pre-vaccination baseline after standard-of-care therapy. The sample in question was PBMCs, obtained from a glioma patient treated with radiotherapy, temozolomide or both. Every receptor here comes from a woman aged 45-60 years with glioma.

This sequence joins TRBV2 and TRBJ2-7, with 9 positions matching TRBD1. J lost 5 bases, V lost 5 bases, and 4 bases had no gene match. This CDR3 is built from 13 residues. CDR1 is SNHLY, CDR2 FYNNEI, per germline. The CDR3 DNA follows: TGTGCCAGCAGTTGGGACAGGGAACACGAGCAGTACTTC. Translating gives CASSWDREHEQYF.

The rearrangement uses TRBV7-9 and TRBJ1-3; D is perhaps TRBD1 (5 bases). CDR1 and CDR2 (germline): SEHNR, FQNEAQ (reference sequence). The CDR3 is 15 residues long. Trimming removed 1 base at V and 1 base at J, with 8 bases between. CDR3 amino acids: CASSLDRHSGNTIYF. DNA of the CDR3: TGTGCCAGCAGCTTAGACAGGCATTCTGGAAACACCATATATTTT.

CDR3 DNA: TGCGCCAGCAGCTTGGGACAGAGGGGGAACTATGGCTACACCTTC. Amino acid sequence: CASSLGQRGNYGYTF. The chain recombines TRBV5-1 with TRBJ1-2; D possibly corresponds to TRBD1 (6 bases). Germline CDR1 is SGHRS and CDR2 is YFSETQ. CDR3 length: 15 residues. V lost 0 bases and J 2 bases, leaving 11 bases between the germline ends.

The chain joins TRBV6-5 to TRBJ2-7, with 11 bases fitting TRBD1. V lost 4 bases and J lost 4; bases outside the gene matches: 9. In germline, CDR1 is MNHEY, CDR2 SVGAGI. The CDR3 spans 16 residues. DNA for the CDR3: TGTGCCAGCAGTTCTATTCGCGGGACAGGGGGATACGAGCAGTACTTC. Its translation is CASSSIRGTGGYEQYF.

The chain joins TRBV5-1 to TRBJ2-1; D ambiguous. V gave up 4 bases and J gave up 8 bases, with 16 bases separating them. The CDR3 runs to 14 residues. Germline V gene data show CDR1 as SGHRS and CDR2 as YFSETQ. The CDR3 DNA sequence: TGCGCCAGCAGCCCCGGGTCCTATCTGGATGAGCAGTTCTTC. It codes for CASSPGSYLDEQFF. Drawing the rest from reference TRBV5-1 and TRBJ2-1, the complete variable domain is KAGVTQTPRYLIKTRGQQVTLSCSPISGHRSVSWYQQTPGQGLQFLFEYFSETQRNKGNFPGRFSGRQFSNSRSEMNVSTLELGDSALYLCASSPGSYLDEQFFGPGTRLTVL.

V usage is TRBV14 and J usage is TRBJ2-3; D uncertain. This CDR3 has 12 amino acids. Germline CDR1 and CDR2: SGHDN and FVKESK. V lost 4 bases and J lost 2, with 4 bases in between. The CDR3 bases are TGTGCCAGCAGCCTCTACACAGATACGCAGTATTTT. This codes for CASSLYTDTQYF.

The V gene is TRBV9, the J gene TRBJ1-6; 7 positions match TRBD1. V trimming: 3 bases; J trimming: 8 bases; junction bases outside the gene matches: 8. Germline CDR1 and CDR2: SGDLS and YYNGEE. The CDR3 has 15 amino acids. This CDR3 is CASSAQGVEYSPLHF. CDR3 bases: TGTGCCAGCAGCGCCCAGGGGGTGGAGTATTCACCCCTCCACTTT.

V is TRBV11-2 and J is TRBJ2-5; 14 nucleotides agree with TRBD2. The CDR3 length is 17 residues. The J segment lost 2 bases and the V segment lost 4 bases, leaving 6 bases of the junction unmatched. Germline V gene lookup returns CDR1 SGHAT and CDR2 FQNNGV. The CDR3 region has the DNA TGTGCCAGCAGCTGGTTTGGGACTAGCGGGGGACAAGAGACCCAGTACTTC. Encoded protein: CASSWFGTSGGQETQYF.

V gene TRBV6-5 combines with J gene TRBJ1-2, with D possibly matching TRBD1 (5 bases). CDR1 MNHEY and CDR2 SVGAGI come from the germline V gene. The CDR3 runs 13 residues. V gave up 4 bases and J gave up 6 bases, with 12 bases separating them. For the CDR3, the DNA is TGTGCCAGCAGTTCGTACAGGAGAGATGGCTACACCTTC. This gives the protein CASSSYRRDGYTF.

The chain employs TRBV9 and TRBJ2-7; D may correspond to TRBD1 or TRBD2 (5 bases each). Germline CDR1 is SGDLS and CDR2 is YYNGEE. The CDR3 extends over 14 amino acids. V lost 0 bases and J lost 2, with 9 bases in between. CDR3 nucleotides: TGTGCCAGCAGCGTAGACGGGACCGCCTACGAGCAGTACTTC. It is translated as CASSVDGTAYEQYF.